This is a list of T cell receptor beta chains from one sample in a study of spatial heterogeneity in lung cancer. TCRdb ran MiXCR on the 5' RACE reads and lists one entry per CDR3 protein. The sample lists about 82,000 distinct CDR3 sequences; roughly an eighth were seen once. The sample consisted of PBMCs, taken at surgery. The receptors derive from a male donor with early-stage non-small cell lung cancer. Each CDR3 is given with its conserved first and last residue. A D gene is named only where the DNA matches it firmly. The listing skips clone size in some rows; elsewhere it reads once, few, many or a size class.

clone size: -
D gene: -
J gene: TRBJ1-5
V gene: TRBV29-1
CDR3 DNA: TGCAGCGTTTTAGACGGGGATAGCAATCAGCCCCAGCATTTT
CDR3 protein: CSVLDGDSNQPQHF

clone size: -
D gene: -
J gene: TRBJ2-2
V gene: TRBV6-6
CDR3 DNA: TGTGCCAGCAGTTACCAGGCGGGGGCTGACGGGGAGCTGTTTTTT
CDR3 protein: CASSYQAGADGELFF

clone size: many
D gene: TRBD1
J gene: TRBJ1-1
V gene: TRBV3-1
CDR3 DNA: TGTGCCAGCAGCCAAGCGCTCCCCGGGACAGGGAGAGGTGAAGCTTTCTTT
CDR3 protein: CASSQALPGTGRGEAFF

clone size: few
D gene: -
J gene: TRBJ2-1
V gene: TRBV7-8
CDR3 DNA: TGTGCCAGCAGCTTAGCGGGAGTGAATGAGCAGTTCTTC
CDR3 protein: CASSLAGVNEQFF

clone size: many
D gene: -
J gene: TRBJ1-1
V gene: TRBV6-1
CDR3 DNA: TGTGCCAGCAGTGCATTGAACACTGAAGCTTTCTTT
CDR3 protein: CASSALNTEAFF

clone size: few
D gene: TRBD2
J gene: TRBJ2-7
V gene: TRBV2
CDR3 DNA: TGTGCCAGCAGTGAAAGGCTAGCGGGACCCTACGAGCAGTACTTC
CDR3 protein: CASSERLAGPYEQYF

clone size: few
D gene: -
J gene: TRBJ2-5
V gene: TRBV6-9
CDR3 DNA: TGTGCCAGCAGTTACCGGCCTAGGTGGAGTCATCAAGAGACCCAGTACTTC
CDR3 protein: CASSYRPRWSHQETQYF

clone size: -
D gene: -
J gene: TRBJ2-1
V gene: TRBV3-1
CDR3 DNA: TGTGCCAGCAGCCAAGACCGGGACCACAATGAGCAGTTCTTC
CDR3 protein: CASSQDRDHNEQFF

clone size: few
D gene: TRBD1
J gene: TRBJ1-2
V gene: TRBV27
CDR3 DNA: TGTGCCAGCAGTCCCTGGACAGGGGGTTATGGCTACACCTTC
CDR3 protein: CASSPWTGGYGYTF

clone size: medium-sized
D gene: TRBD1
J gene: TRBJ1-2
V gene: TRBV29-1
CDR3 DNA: TGCAGCCCAGGTGGGACAGGGTGGGATAACTATGGCTACACCTTC
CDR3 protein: CSPGGTGWDNYGYTF

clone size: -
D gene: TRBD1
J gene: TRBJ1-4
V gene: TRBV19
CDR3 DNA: TGTGCCAGTAGTCCAGTCCCGGGACAGGGAACTAATGAAAAACTGTTTTTT
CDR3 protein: CASSPVPGQGTNEKLFF

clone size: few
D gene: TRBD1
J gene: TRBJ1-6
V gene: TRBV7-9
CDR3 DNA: TGTGCCAGCAGCTCCGGGACAGGGACATCACCCCTCCACTTT
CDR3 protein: CASSSGTGTSPLHF

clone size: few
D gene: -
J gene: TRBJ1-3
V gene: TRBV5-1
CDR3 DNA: TGCGCCAGCAGCGGGGGGGACTCTGGAAACACCATATATTTT
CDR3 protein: CASSGGDSGNTIYF

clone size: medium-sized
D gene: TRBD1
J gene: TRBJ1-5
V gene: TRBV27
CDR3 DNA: TGTGCCAGCAGTTCGTCCGGGGACAGGTTGGGAGGGGCCCAGCATTTT
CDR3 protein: CASSSSGDRLGGAQHF

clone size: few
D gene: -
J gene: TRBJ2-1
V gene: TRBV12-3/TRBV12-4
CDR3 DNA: TGTGCCAGCAGCTCCTTTCTCAATGAGCAGTTCTTC
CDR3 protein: CASSSFLNEQFF

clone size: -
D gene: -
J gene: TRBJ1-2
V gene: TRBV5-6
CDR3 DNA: TGTGCCAGCAGCCGGGTTCACGGGTTGGACTATGGCTACACCTTC
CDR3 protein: CASSRVHGLDYGYTF

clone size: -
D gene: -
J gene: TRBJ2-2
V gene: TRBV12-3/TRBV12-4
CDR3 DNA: TGTGCCAGCAGTTTTGGTCCCCGAGACACCGGGGAGCTGTTTTTT
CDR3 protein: CASSFGPRDTGELFF

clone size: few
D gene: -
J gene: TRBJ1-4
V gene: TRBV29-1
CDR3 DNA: TGCAGCGCTTTGTGGGGGGAAAAACTGTTTTTT
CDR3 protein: CSALWGEKLFF

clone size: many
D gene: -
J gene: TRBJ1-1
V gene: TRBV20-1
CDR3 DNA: TGCAGTGCTAGAGTCGCCGAGGGCACTGAAGCTTTCTTT
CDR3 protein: CSARVAEGTEAFF

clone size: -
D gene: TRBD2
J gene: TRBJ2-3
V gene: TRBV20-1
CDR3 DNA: TGCAGTGCTAGTCCGACTAGCGGGCCGAATACGCAGTATTTT
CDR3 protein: CSASPTSGPNTQYF

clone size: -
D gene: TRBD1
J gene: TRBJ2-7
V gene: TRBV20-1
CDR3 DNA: TGCAGTGCTAGGGGCAGGGGGCTACGCGAGCAGTACTTC
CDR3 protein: CSARGRGLREQYF

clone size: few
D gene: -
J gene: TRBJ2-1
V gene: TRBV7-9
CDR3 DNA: TGTGCCAGCAGCTCCTTGGCGGGTCCCTACAATGAGCAGTTCTTC
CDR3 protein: CASSSLAGPYNEQFF

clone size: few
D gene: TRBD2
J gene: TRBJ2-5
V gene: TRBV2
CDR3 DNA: TGTGCCAGCAAGGGACTAGCGGGAGGAGAGACCCAGTACTTC
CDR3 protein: CASKGLAGGETQYF

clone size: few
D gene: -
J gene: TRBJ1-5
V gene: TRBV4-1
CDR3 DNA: TGCGCCAGCAGCCAAGATTCAATCGGGGGTTCTCAGCCCCAGCATTTT
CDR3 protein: CASSQDSIGGSQPQHF

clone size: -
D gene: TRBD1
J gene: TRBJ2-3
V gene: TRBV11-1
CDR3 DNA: TGTGCCAGCAGCTTAGACCTGGGACAGGGGAGTACGCAGTATTTT
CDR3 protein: CASSLDLGQGSTQYF

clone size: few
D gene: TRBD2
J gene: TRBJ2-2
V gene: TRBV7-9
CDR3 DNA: TGTGCCAGCAGCTTCGATACGGCGGGGGGGCCCCCCGGGGAGCTGTTTTTT
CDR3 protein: CASSFDTAGGPPGELFF

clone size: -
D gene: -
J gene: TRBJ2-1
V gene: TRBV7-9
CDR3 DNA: TGTGCCAGCAGCCCTCCCTCCTTCGGGTTTGAGCAGTTCTTC
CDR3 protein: CASSPPSFGFEQFF

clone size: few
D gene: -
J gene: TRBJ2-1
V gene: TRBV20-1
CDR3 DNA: TGCAGTGCTAGCAGGCTAGCAAGGTACAATGAGCAGTTCTTC
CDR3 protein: CSASRLARYNEQFF

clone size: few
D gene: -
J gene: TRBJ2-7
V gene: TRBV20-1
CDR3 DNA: TGCAGTGCTCTTCGCGACGGAACCTACGAGCAGTACTTC
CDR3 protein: CSALRDGTYEQYF

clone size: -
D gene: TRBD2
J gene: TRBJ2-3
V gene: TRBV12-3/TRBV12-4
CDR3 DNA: TGTGCCAGCAGCGCCCGGACTAGCGGGGGCACAGATACGCAGTATTTT
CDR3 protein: CASSARTSGGTDTQYF

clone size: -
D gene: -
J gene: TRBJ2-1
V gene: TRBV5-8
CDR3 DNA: TGTGCCAGCACGGACATTTTAGTTTACAATGAGCAGTTCTTC
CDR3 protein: CASTDILVYNEQFF

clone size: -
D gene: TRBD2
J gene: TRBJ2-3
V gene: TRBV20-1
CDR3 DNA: TGCAGTGCTAGAGCTCCCATTAGCGGGGCAGATACGCAGTATTTT
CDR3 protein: CSARAPISGADTQYF

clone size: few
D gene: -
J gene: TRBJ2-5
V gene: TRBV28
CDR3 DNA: TGTGCCAGCAGTTTGGCAGTCCAGGAGCCAGAGACCCAGTACTTC
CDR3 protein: CASSLAVQEPETQYF

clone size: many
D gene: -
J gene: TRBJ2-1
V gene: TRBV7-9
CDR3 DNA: TGTGCCAGCAGCTTAGTTGGCCTCAATGAGCAGTTCTTC
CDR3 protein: CASSLVGLNEQFF

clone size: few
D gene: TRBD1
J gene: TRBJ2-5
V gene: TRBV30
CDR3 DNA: TGTGCCTGGGACAGGGGGCAAGAGACCCAGTACTTC
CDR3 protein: CAWDRGQETQYF

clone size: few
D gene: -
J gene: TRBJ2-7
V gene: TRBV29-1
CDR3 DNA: TGCAGCGTTGAAGACCCCAGGGAAGTAGGCGAGCAGTACTTC
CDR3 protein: CSVEDPREVGEQYF

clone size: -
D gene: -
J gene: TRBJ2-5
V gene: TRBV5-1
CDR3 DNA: TGCGCCAGCAGCTTGGGACTAGAGGGAGAGACCCAGTACTTC
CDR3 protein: CASSLGLEGETQYF

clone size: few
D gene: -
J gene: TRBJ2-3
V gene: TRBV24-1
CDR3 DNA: TGTGCCACCAGTGATTTGTACGACACAGATACGCAGTATTTT
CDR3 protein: CATSDLYDTDTQYF

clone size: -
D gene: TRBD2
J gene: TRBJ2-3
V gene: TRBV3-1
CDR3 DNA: TGTGCCAGCAGCCAAGGAATTAGCGGGAGCACAGATACGCAGTATTTT
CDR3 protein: CASSQGISGSTDTQYF

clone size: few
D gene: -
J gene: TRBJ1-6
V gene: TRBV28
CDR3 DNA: TGTGCCAGCAGTTTAGGTCAGAGGCAATCACCCCTCCACTTT
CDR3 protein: CASSLGQRQSPLHF

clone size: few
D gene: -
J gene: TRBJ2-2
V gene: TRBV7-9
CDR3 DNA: TGTGCCAGCTTAGGGGAAGGGACTCTGAACACCGGGGAGCTGTTTTTT
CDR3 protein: CASLGEGTLNTGELFF

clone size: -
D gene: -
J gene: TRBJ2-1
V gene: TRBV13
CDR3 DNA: TGTGCCAGCAGCCTCCTAGCGACCCTTTACAATGAGCAGTTCTTC
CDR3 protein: CASSLLATLYNEQFF

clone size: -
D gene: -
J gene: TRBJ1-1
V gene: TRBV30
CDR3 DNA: TGTGCCTGGAGTGTACGTAGCACTGAAGCTTTCTTT
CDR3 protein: CAWSVRSTEAFF

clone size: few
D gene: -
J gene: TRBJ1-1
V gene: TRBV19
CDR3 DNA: TGTGCCAGTAGTATACCCGGGAGCGTCACTGAAGCTTTCTTT
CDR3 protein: CASSIPGSVTEAFF

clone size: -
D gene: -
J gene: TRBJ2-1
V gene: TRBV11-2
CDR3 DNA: TGTGCCAGCAGCCCGTCCAGGGCCTCCTACAATGAGCAGTTCTTC
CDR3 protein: CASSPSRASYNEQFF

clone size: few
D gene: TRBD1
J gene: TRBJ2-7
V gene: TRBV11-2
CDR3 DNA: TGTGCCAGCAGCTTAAACCGGGACAGCACCTACGAGCAGTACTTC
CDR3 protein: CASSLNRDSTYEQYF

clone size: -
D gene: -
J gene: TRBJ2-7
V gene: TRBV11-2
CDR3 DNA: TGTGCCAGCAGCTTAGGGCAGGTGCCTTGGTTGTACGAGCAGTACTTC
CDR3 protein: CASSLGQVPWLYEQYF

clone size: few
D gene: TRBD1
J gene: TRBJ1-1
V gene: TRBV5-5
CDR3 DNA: TGTGCCAGCACCGTAGGACAGGGACCTATGAACACTGAAGCTTTCTTT
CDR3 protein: CASTVGQGPMNTEAFF

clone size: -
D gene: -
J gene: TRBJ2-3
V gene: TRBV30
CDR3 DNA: TGTGCCTGGAGACGGCACCCCACAGATACGCAGTATTTT
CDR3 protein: CAWRRHPTDTQYF

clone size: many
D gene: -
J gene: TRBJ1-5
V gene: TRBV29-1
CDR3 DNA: TGCAGCGTTGAATGGGGTCCTGAGGGGACCCAGCATTTT
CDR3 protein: CSVEWGPEGTQHF